A single sample is the source of the 30 T cell receptor beta chains below, sequenced in a study of blood T cells in healthy people across ages. PCR was performed a second time for about 7 to 12 cycles using a sample-barcoded 5' primer and a J-beta primer mix. From the 5' RACE reads, TCRdb called clonotypes with MiXCR, one entry per CDR3 protein. The sample includes about 730,000 distinct CDR3 sequences, about 40% of them seen just once. The sample consisted of blood. Source of these receptors: a woman between 55 and 75 years old in good health.

The chain has TRBV20-1 and TRBJ2-3, with 7 bases identical to TRBD2. The CDR3 contains 16 residues. Germline V gene sequence: CDR1 DFQATT, CDR2 SNEGSKA (reference sequence). The trim removed 4 bases at V and 1 base at J, leaving 11 bases unmatched. CDR3: CSAITTQGGGTDTQYF. The CDR3 DNA sequence: TGCAGTGCTATCACAACCCAGGGAGGGGGCACAGATACGCAGTATTTT.

In its sample, this clonotype was seen a few times. The chain is built from TRBV18 and TRBJ1-1, with D uncertain. CDR1 is KGHSH and CDR2 is LQKENI in the germline V gene. Trimming removed 5 bases at V and 1 base at J, with 8 bases between. This CDR3 contains 13 residues. This CDR3 reads CASSATQNTEAFF. The CDR3 DNA sequence: TGTGCCAGCTCAGCGACACAGAACACTGAAGCTTTCTTT.

The chain combines TRBV12-5 with TRBJ1-5; D possibly corresponds to TRBD1 (6 bases). This CDR3 is built from 15 residues. CDR1 and CDR2 (germline): LGHNT, FRNRAP. V lost 6 bases to trimming and J lost 2 bases, with 14 bases between them. CDR3 DNA: TGTGCTAGTGGCCCCGTAGGGGGAGGCAATCAGCCCCAGCATTTT. The encoded protein is CASGPVGGGNQPQHF.

The sample holds a few counts of this clonotype. This CDR3 is CASARQGAFLEAFF. Written as DNA, the CDR3 is TGTGCCAGCGCCAGGCAGGGAGCGTTTCTCGAAGCTTTCTTT. The V and J genes are TRBV3-1 and TRBJ1-1, with a tentative D call TRBD1 (5 bases). CDR1 is LGHDT, CDR2 YNNKEL, per germline (reference sequence). V lost 8 bases and J lost 8, with 21 bases in between. The CDR3 has 14 amino acids.

The table lists this clonotype with a count of one. The chain links TRBV27 to TRBJ2-5; D tentatively reads TRBD1 or TRBD2 (5 bases each). Germline V gene lookup returns CDR1 MNHEY and CDR2 SMNVEV (reference sequence). The CDR3 length is 14 residues. V shed 2 bases and J shed 13 bases, with 20 bases lying between them. The CDR3 loop is CASSLGTVVGERYF. CDR3 sequence (DNA): TGTGCCAGCAGTTTAGGGACCGTGGTCGGCGAGCGGTACTTC.

This clonotype was seen more than once but under ten times. J is TRBJ1-2 and V is TRBV5-5; no clear D gene. There are 16 residues in the CDR3. Germline values: CDR1 SGHKS, CDR2 YYEKEE (reference sequence). Trimming stripped 0 bases from V and 0 bases from J, with 12 bases between. CDR3 sequence reads: CASSLDFASSNYGYTF. The CDR3 region has the DNA TGTGCCAGCAGCTTGGATTTCGCTTCATCTAACTATGGCTACACCTTC.

V and J are TRBV6-2 or TRBV6-3 and TRBJ1-3, with D unclear. The CDR3 extends over 16 amino acids. The V gene's germline CDR1 is MNHEY and CDR2 SVGEGT. Trimming removed 2 bases at V and 0 bases at J, with 11 bases between. CDR3: CASSYNRGSSGNTIYF. The CDR3 DNA follows: TGTGCCAGCAGTTACAATCGCGGCAGCTCTGGAAACACCATATATTTT.

This chain joins TRBV7-3 and TRBJ2-5, with TRBD2 identical over 11 bases. V gave up 5 bases and J gave up 11 bases; unmatched junction bases: 13. The CDR3 is 15 residues long. Germline V gene sequence: CDR1 SGHTA, CDR2 FQGTGA. In nucleotides, the CDR3 is TGTGCCAGCAGCCTACTAGCGGGGGTGTACAATGAGCAGTACTTC. Protein product: CASSLLAGVYNEQYF.

The genes are TRBV29-1 and TRBJ2-3, with 16 bases identical to TRBD2. Trimming cost V 6 bases and J 2 bases; bases outside gene matches: 11. The CDR3 contains 18 residues. Germline V gene sequence: CDR1 SQVTM, CDR2 ANQGSEA. The CDR3 sequence is CSVDAGTSGGAVTDTQYF. In DNA, the CDR3 is TGCAGCGTGGATGCCGGGACTAGCGGGGGGGCCGTCACAGATACGCAGTATTTT.

The table lists this clonotype with a few counts. The CDR3 sequence: CASSLAQAGGTDTQYF. CDR3 in DNA: TGCGCCAGCAGCTTGGCCCAAGCGGGGGGCACAGATACGCAGTATTTT. The chain joins TRBV5-1 to TRBJ2-3; 8 nucleotides match TRBD2. This CDR3 has 16 residues. The J segment lost 1 base and the V segment lost 0 bases, leaving 4 bases of the junction unmatched. The germline V gene encodes CDR1 SGHRS and CDR2 YFSETQ.

In the case of this clonotype: Given a much more abundant clone one base away, this may be a read error. This chain uses TRBV7-2 with TRBJ2-1; TRBD1 matches 9 bases. Germline assignment: CDR1 SGHTA and CDR2 FQGNSA. This CDR3 has 15 amino acids. V was pared by 2 bases and J by 10 bases, with 9 bases of the junction left unmatched. CDR3 bases: TGTGCCAGCAGCTTACTCGGGACAGGGACCTACGAGCAGTTCTTC. This gives the protein CASSLLGTGTYEQFF.

This clonotype was seen repeatedly, ten times or more. This rearrangement joins TRBV29-1 to TRBJ2-5; 7 bases map to TRBD1. Losses at the gene ends were 3 bases for V and 5 bases for J; bases not matched to a gene: 3. This CDR3 has 12 amino acids. Germline V gene data show CDR1 as SQVTM and CDR2 as ANQGSEA. Written as DNA, the CDR3 is TGCAGCGTTGAGAGGGGGCCGGAGACCCAGTACTTC. Encoded protein: CSVERGPETQYF.

J is TRBJ2-7 and V is TRBV20-1, with TRBD2 identical over 10 bases. With V trimmed by 6 bases and J by 7 bases, 15 bases remained unmatched. Per germline, CDR1 DFQATT and CDR2 SNEGSKA (reference sequence). This CDR3 is 15 amino acids long. The CDR3 sequence is CSANPSGGPYNEQYF. In DNA, the CDR3 is TGCAGTGCAAACCCTAGCGGGGGCCCCTACAATGAGCAGTACTTC.

This clonotype was found many times. The gene calls are TRBV7-2 and TRBJ2-7; the D call may be TRBD1 or TRBD2 (5 bases each). This CDR3 is built from 14 residues. The V end lost 5 bases, the J end lost 2 bases, and 13 bases lay between the germline ends. Per germline, CDR1 SGHTA and CDR2 FQGNSA. CDR3 nucleotides: TGTGCCAGCAGCCCTAGCCCGGGACCCTACGAGCAGTACTTC. It codes for CASSPSPGPYEQYF.

V usage is TRBV4-2 and J usage is TRBJ2-1, with a tentative D call TRBD1 (5 bases). This CDR3 region has 14 residues. The germline V gene has CDR1 LGHNA and CDR2 YNFKEQ. Trimming pared 0 bases from V and 12 bases from J, leaving 15 bases between. The DNA of the CDR3 is TGTGCCAGCAGCCAAGAGGACAACACCTTGGGGCAGTTCTTC. Protein product: CASSQEDNTLGQFF.

J is TRBJ2-1 and V is TRBV10-2, with TRBD1 identical over 9 bases. The CDR3 loop spans 14 amino acids. The V gene end was trimmed by 5 bases and the J gene end by 13 bases; junction bases not matched to a gene: 12. CDR1 and CDR2 from the germline V gene are WSHSY and SAAADI. CDR3 DNA: TGCGCCAGCAGTTGGGGACAGGGTGTAGAGACCCAGTTCTTC. Protein sequence: CASSWGQGVETQFF.

This clonotype was seen once. The CDR3 sequence: CSQTGGRTDTQYF. Written as DNA, the CDR3 is TGCAGCCAGACCGGGGGGCGCACAGATACGCAGTATTTT. This chain joins TRBV29-1 and TRBJ2-3, with D maybe TRBD2 (7 bases). This CDR3 has 13 residues. V dropped 8 bases and J dropped 1 base, with 13 bases sitting between them. CDR1 and CDR2 from the germline V gene are SQVTM and ANQGSEA.

The rearrangement uses TRBV7-2 and TRBJ2-5, with 10 bases fitting TRBD2. The J call could be wrong; TRBJ2-4 is a better fit for the DNA end. The germline gives CDR1 SGHTA, CDR2 FQGNSA. This CDR3 comprises 19 residues. The CDR3 DNA follows: TGTGCCAGCAGCTTTCCCCAGCGGGAGGGCTGGGGAGCCAAAAACATTCAGTACTTC. It encodes CASSFPQREGWGAKNIQYF.

The sample holds many counts of this clonotype. The chain links TRBV20-1 to TRBJ2-3, with 9 nucleotides matching TRBD2. Germline V lookup: CDR1 DFQATT, CDR2 SNEGSKA (reference sequence). The ends lost 6 bases at V and 2 bases at J; junction bases unmatched: 12. The length of the CDR3 is 16 residues. CDR3: CSAPVLAGPPTDTQYF. CDR3 sequence (DNA): TGCAGTGCGCCCGTTCTAGCGGGGCCGCCCACAGATACGCAGTATTTT.

The chain links TRBV30 to TRBJ1-2; perhaps TRBD1 as D (5 bases). Germline values: CDR1 GTSNPN, CDR2 SVGIG (reference sequence). Deletions cut 4 bases from V and 8 bases from J, with 17 bases between. This CDR3 spans 13 amino acids. Written as DNA, the CDR3 is TGTGCCTGGAAGGTTGACGGGGCGGAGGGCTACACCTTC. Residues: CAWKVDGAEGYTF.

This clonotype was counted a few times. V usage is TRBV29-1 and J usage is TRBJ2-4, with D tentatively TRBD2 (6 bases). TRBJ2-7 matches the DNA end more closely, so the J call is doubtful. The CDR3 has 12 amino acids. Germline CDR1 reads SQVTM; CDR2 reads ANQGSEA. CDR3 loop: CSAQLPGVEQYF. In DNA, the CDR3 is TGCAGCGCTCAACTCCCGGGGGTCGAGCAGTACTTC.

A few counts support this clonotype. This chain connects TRBV7-9 to TRBJ1-1; D is unresolved. Germline loops: CDR1 SEHNR, CDR2 FQNEAQ (reference sequence). Trimming removed 5 bases from V and 0 bases from J, with 19 bases in between. The CDR3 consists of 17 residues. The CDR3 DNA reads as TGTGCCAGCAGCAACCCTCCCGAATCATGGATGAACACTGAAGCTTTCTTT. The encoded protein is CASSNPPESWMNTEAFF.

In nucleotides, the CDR3 is TGTGCCAGCACCCTCGGGGATGTGAGCGGCTACACCTTC. Residues: CASTLGDVSGYTF. The J gene is TRBJ1-2, the V gene TRBV28, with unresolved D. Germline CDR1 is MDHEN and CDR2 is SYDVKM. The CDR3 contains 13 residues. Trimming shortened V by 7 bases and J by 8 bases, and 17 bases separated the two germline ends.

This clonotype was recorded once. Sequence at one end of the junction differs from germline and may be a read error. The chain links TRBV5-1 to TRBJ2-1, with 9 positions matching TRBD1. The CDR3 consists of 19 residues. Germline loops: CDR1 SGHRS, CDR2 YFSETQ. The CDR3 nucleotides are TGCGTCAGCAGCTTGAAAGGGACAGGGTTGAGGCGCAGGAACAATGAGCAGTTCTTC. Translation gives CVSSLKGTGLRRRNNEQFF.

This chain connects TRBV4-1 to TRBJ1-2; D remains ambiguous. Trimming removed 1 base from V and 4 bases from J, with 13 bases in between. CDR1 is MGHRA, CDR2 YSYEKL, per germline. The CDR3 has 15 amino acids. For the CDR3, the DNA is TGCGCCAGCAGCCAAGTGGGGAAGACCGTCTATGGCTACACCTTC. Translating it yields CASSQVGKTVYGYTF.

This clonotype was seen a few times. The chain combines TRBV28 with TRBJ2-7, with 7 bases matching TRBD2. Per germline, CDR1 MDHEN and CDR2 SYDVKM. The J segment lost 7 bases and the V segment lost 8 bases, leaving 14 bases of the junction unmatched. CDR3 length: 14 residues. CDR3 residues: CASGAGTTFWEQYF. For the CDR3, the DNA is TGTGCCAGCGGGGCCGGGACTACGTTTTGGGAGCAGTACTTC.

This clonotype has a handful of counts. The V call is TRBV10-3, the J call TRBJ1-5, with D unresolved. V lost 2 bases and J 0 bases, leaving 8 bases between the germline ends. Germline loops: CDR1 ENHRY, CDR2 SYGVKD. The CDR3 covers 15 residues. The CDR3 reads CAISEGQDSNQPQHF. Written as DNA, the CDR3 is TGTGCCATCAGTGAGGGGCAGGATAGCAATCAGCCCCAGCATTTT.

V is TRBV7-9 and J is TRBJ2-5; 7 bases are a match to TRBD1. The trim removed 1 base at V and 1 base at J, leaving 3 bases unmatched. This CDR3 is built from 15 residues. CDR1 is SEHNR, CDR2 FQNEAQ, per germline (reference sequence). This chain's CDR3 is CASSLEGTAQETQYF. CDR3 sequence (DNA): TGTGCCAGCAGCTTAGAAGGGACAGCCCAAGAGACCCAGTACTTC.

V usage is TRBV7-9 and J usage is TRBJ2-1; TRBD2 matches at 7 bases. The CDR3 sequence is 16 residues long. V lost 5 bases, J lost 4 bases, and 11 bases stayed unmatched. Per the germline V gene, CDR1 is SEHNR and CDR2 is FQNEAQ (reference sequence). CDR3 DNA: TGTGCCAGCAGCCCCCATGTTGGGGAGGGATACAATGAGCAGTTCTTC. Encoded protein: CASSPHVGEGYNEQFF.

This clonotype turned up a few times. The genes are TRBV3-1 and TRBJ2-1; D remains unclear. V gave up 1 base and J gave up 5 bases, with 12 bases separating them. This CDR3 has 15 amino acids. From germline, CDR1 is LGHDT and CDR2 YNNKEL (reference sequence). CDR3 protein: CASSQVRLSNNEQFF. Here the CDR3 DNA reads TGTGCCAGCAGCCAAGTACGACTGTCAAACAATGAGCAGTTCTTC.